The rows below give T cell receptor beta chains drawn from one sample of a study of blood T cell repertoires in COVID-19. Profiled with immunoSEQ multiplex PCR; TCRdb holds only in-frame clones, not every one. The data hold over 65,000 clones, with around 90% observed a single time. The source material was peripheral blood. The receptors originated from a man between 45 and 60 years old with active COVID-19. Each CDR3 is given with its conserved first and last residue. D genes are given only for firm matches.

D: NA; J: TRBJ2-1; V: TRBV4-2; CDR3: CASSQAVGGIYNEQFF; DNA: TGTGCCAGCAGCCAAGCAGTAGGAGGCATCTACAATGAGCAGTTCTTC
D: TRBD1; J: TRBJ2-7; V: TRBV7-3; CDR3: CASSVDRGNYEQYF; DNA: TGTGCCAGCAGCGTAGACAGGGGGAACTACGAGCAGTACTTC
D: NA; J: TRBJ1-1; V: TRBV4-1; CDR3: CASSRGGRATEAFF; DNA: TGCGCCAGCAGCCGCGGGGGACGGGCCACTGAAGCTTTCTTT
D: TRBD2; J: TRBJ2-3; V: TRBV27; CDR3: CASSSILAGSDTQYF; DNA: TGTGCCAGCAGCTCGATACTAGCGGGATCAGATACGCAGTATTTT
D: NA; J: TRBJ1-1; V: TRBV9; CDR3: CASSDRVGTEAFF; DNA: TGTGCCAGCAGCGACAGGGTAGGCACTGAAGCTTTCTTT
D: NA; J: TRBJ1-1; V: TRBV28; CDR3: CASTLQGFTEAFF; DNA: TGTGCCAGCACACTACAGGGATTCACTGAAGCTTTCTTT
D: TRBD2; J: TRBJ2-7; V: TRBV2; CDR3: CASSREGGYEQYF; DNA: TGTGCCAGCAGTAGAGAGGGAGGGTACGAGCAGTACTTC
D: TRBD1; J: TRBJ1-2; V: TRBV5-4; CDR3: CASSPQGGLGYGYTF; DNA: TGTGCCAGCAGCCCCCAGGGGGGTCTAGGGTATGGCTACACCTTC
D: TRBD2; J: TRBJ2-1; V: TRBV4-1; CDR3: CASSPGTSGSREQFF; DNA: TGCGCCAGCAGCCCAGGGACTAGCGGGAGTAGGGAGCAGTTCTTC
D: TRBD2; J: TRBJ2-1; V: TRBV9; CDR3: CASSVARASGAYYNEQFF; DNA: TGTGCCAGCAGCGTAGCTAGGGCTAGCGGAGCCTATTACAATGAGCAGTTCTTC
D: NA; J: TRBJ1-5; V: TRBV19; CDR3: CASSIEGHSPYSNQPQHF; DNA: TGTGCCAGTAGTATAGAGGGACACAGCCCCTATAGCAATCAGCCCCAGCATTTT